The rows below give T cell receptor beta chains drawn from one sample of a study of blood T cell repertoires in COVID-19. Sequencing was performed with immunoSEQ multiplex PCR; in TCRdb, only in-frame clones are kept and a portion is missing. The table records under 250,000 clones, around 85% of them present only once. The specimen sequenced was peripheral blood. These TCRs come from a man aged 50 to 60 with COVID-19, enrolled during active disease. CDR3s include the opening cysteine and the closing phenylalanine or tryptophan. A D gene is named only where the DNA matches it firmly. Size is stated for part of the rows, as once, few or many counts, or as a class when the clone is expanded.

J gene | V gene | clone size | D gene | CDR3 DNA | CDR3 protein
TRBJ2-1 | TRBV5-1 | . | TRBD2 | TGCGCCAGCAGCACCGTGACTAGCGGGGGGGCCACATACAATGAGCAGTTCTTC | CASSTVTSGGATYNEQFF
TRBJ1-1 | TRBV5-1 | few | TRBD1 | TGCGCCAGCAGCACGACAGGGTATCCGGGAACTGAAGCTTTCTTT | CASSTTGYPGTEAFF
TRBJ2-7 | TRBV5-1 | . | . | TGCGCCAGCAGCTCGACCCTTAGCATTACCTCCTACGAGCAGTACTTC | CASSSTLSITSYEQYF
TRBJ2-7 | TRBV5-1 | . | . | TGCGCCAGCCGAGAAGGACACCCCGCCTACGAGCAGTACTTC | CASREGHPAYEQYF
TRBJ2-5 | TRBV5-1 | . | . | TGCGCCAGCAGCTCGGGCCCTGGGGGGGAGACCCAGTACTTC | CASSSGPGGETQYF
TRBJ1-2 | TRBV4-3 | . | . | TGCGCCAGCGCGATAAGCCCGAACTATGGCTACACCTTC | CASAISPNYGYTF
TRBJ2-1 | TRBV24-1 | . | TRBD2 | TGTGCCACCAGTGATTCCCTAGCGGGCTCCTACAATGAGCAGTTCTTC | CATSDSLAGSYNEQFF
TRBJ1-4 | TRBV19 | . | . | TGTGCCAGTAGCTTCGACAGGAGTAATGAAAAACTGTTTTTT | CASSFDRSNEKLFF
TRBJ1-2 | TRBV25-1 | . | TRBD1 | TGTGCCAGCAGGGAACAGGGGGGAACTAACTATGGCTACACCTTC | CASREQGGTNYGYTF
TRBJ1-1 | TRBV18 | few | . | TGTGCCAGCTCACCAGGCGCAGGGGCTGCGAACACTGAAGCTTTCTTT | CASSPGAGAANTEAFF
TRBJ1-4 | TRBV14 | . | . | TGTGCCAGCAGCGCCCCGGGGGGCAGGGATGAAAAACTGTTTTTT | CASSAPGGRDEKLFF
TRBJ1-6 | TRBV5-4 | few | TRBD1 | TGTGCCAGCAGCCGAGGACAGGGTGGTTTCAATTCACCCCTCCACTTT | CASSRGQGGFNSPLHF
TRBJ2-6 | TRBV19 | . | TRBD1 | TGTGCCAGTAGTAGTGTCCGGGACAGCTCTGGGGCCAACGTCCTGACTTTC | CASSSVRDSSGANVLTF
TRBJ2-3 | TRBV28 | . | . | TGTGCCAGCAGTTTTCGGCGGGGAGCGCCAGATACGCAGTATTTT | CASSFRRGAPDTQYF
TRBJ2-7 | TRBV27 | . | . | TGTGCCAGCAGTCCCTCGGGGGCCTACGAGCAGTACTTC | CASSPSGAYEQYF
TRBJ2-7 | TRBV7-6 | . | TRBD1 | TGTGCCAGCAGCCCGCGGACAGGGGAAGCCTACGAGCAGTACTTC | CASSPRTGEAYEQYF
TRBJ2-1 | TRBV18 | . | TRBD2 | TGTGCCAGCTCACCCGGGGGGACCGAGCAGTTCTTC | CASSPGGTEQFF
TRBJ1-6 | TRBV4-3 | . | TRBD1 | TGCGCCAGCAGCCCCGGACAGGGTGACTCACCCCTCCACTTT | CASSPGQGDSPLHF
TRBJ1-2 | TRBV10-2 | . | . | TGCGCCAGCAGTGAGGGGGGCGGGGGCTACACCTTC | CASSEGGGGYTF
TRBJ2-1 | TRBV19 | . | TRBD1 | TGTGCCAGTAGCAAGGGGGCCGTCTCCTACAATGAGCAGTTCTTC | CASSKGAVSYNEQFF
TRBJ1-2 | TRBV7-9 | . | . | TGTGCCAGCAGCTCTACGACAGTCCGACCTGCTGGAGGCTACACCTTC | CASSSTTVRPAGGYTF
TRBJ1-2 | TRBV28 | once | TRBD1 | TGTGCCTGCAACGGACAGGGCAGTGGCTACACCTTC | CACNGQGSGYTF
TRBJ2-7 | TRBV5-1 | . | TRBD1 | TGCGCCAGCAGCTTGGAGGGGGCCCTTTACGAGCAGTACTTC | CASSLEGALYEQYF
TRBJ1-2 | TRBV27 | . | . | TGTGCCAGCAGTTGGCGGGCCCGGGGAGGCAGGGTAACGAACTATGGCTACACCTTC | CASSWRARGGRVTNYGYTF
TRBJ1-4 | TRBV2 | . | . | TGTGCCAGCAGTCAGGGGCCTAATGAAAAACTGTTTTTT | CASSQGPNEKLFF
TRBJ1-4 | TRBV7-2 | . | . | TGTGCCAGCAGCTTACTCGGGGGGCTGGACGAAAAACTGTTTTTT | CASSLLGGLDEKLFF
TRBJ1-2 | TRBV7-9 | . | . | TGTGCCAGCAGCTTAAGCGGCAGCAATCATGGCTACACCTTC | CASSLSGSNHGYTF
TRBJ2-7 | TRBV28 | . | TRBD1 | TGTGCCAGCAGTTACAGGGGGCCATCCTACAACGAGCAGTACTTC | CASSYRGPSYNEQYF
TRBJ2-2 | TRBV19 | . | TRBD2 | TGTGCCAGTAGTAATCGGGGGGGCCTCTCCGGGGAGTTGTTTTTT | CASSNRGGLSGELFF
TRBJ2-2 | TRBV3-1/TRBV3-2 | . | TRBD1 | TGTGCCAGCAGCCAAGTAGGGGGCGGCACCGGGGAGCTGTTTTTT | CASSQVGGGTGELFF
TRBJ1-3 | TRBV10-2 | . | . | TGCGCCAGCGCTCAGACAGGCTCTGGAAACACCATATATTTT | CASAQTGSGNTIYF
TRBJ2-2 | TRBV3-1/TRBV3-2 | . | . | TGTGCCAGCAGCCAGAGACAGGTGATGAACACCGGGGAGCTGTTTTTT | CASSQRQVMNTGELFF
TRBJ2-3 | TRBV19 | . | . | TGTGCCAGTAGGAAGTGGGGAGCCCCTAGCACAGATACGCAGTATTTT | CASRKWGAPSTDTQYF
TRBJ2-1 | TRBV21-1 | . | . | TGTGCCAGCAGCAAAGCGAGATTCCCCAGGGTAAGGGGTTCCTACAATGAGCAGTTCTTC | CASSKARFPRVRGSYNEQFF
TRBJ2-7 | TRBV5-1 | . | TRBD1 | TGCGCCAGCAGAGAGGACAGGTACTACGAGCAGTACTTC | CASREDRYYEQYF
TRBJ2-6 | TRBV29-1 | . | TRBD1 | TGCAGCGTTGTTTGGGGGACAGGGACTGGGGCCAACGTCCTGACTTTC | CSVVWGTGTGANVLTF
TRBJ2-2 | TRBV7-8 | . | TRBD1 | TGTGCCAGCAGCTTATACGGACAGGGGACGGTCGGGGAGCTGTTTTTT | CASSLYGQGTVGELFF
TRBJ1-6 | TRBV11-2 | . | TRBD1 | TGTGCCAGCAGGCCTACAGGGGGGTGGTCCTATAATTCACCCCTCCACTTT | CASRPTGGWSYNSPLHF
TRBJ2-6 | TRBV4-2 | . | TRBD2 | TGTGCCAGCAGCCAAGAGTCATCTAGCGGGGGTCCCGTCCTGACTTTC | CASSQESSSGGPVLTF
TRBJ1-5 | TRBV7-2 | once | TRBD1 | TGTGCCAGCAGCCAACAGGGGGCTGGGGGTCAGCCCCAGCATTTT | CASSQQGAGGQPQHF
TRBJ2-3 | TRBV11-1 | . | TRBD1 | TGTGCCAGCAGCCACCGGGACAGGGAGGGAGATACGCAGTATTTT | CASSHRDREGDTQYF
TRBJ1-3 | TRBV6-1 | few | . | TGTGCCAGCAGTGATGAGGGAGCCCCAAACACCATATATTTT | CASSDEGAPNTIYF
TRBJ1-2 | TRBV6-1 | few | TRBD1 | TGTGCCAGCAGCACAGGGGTCGTCGAGGGCTACACCTTC | CASSTGVVEGYTF
TRBJ2-2 | TRBV7-3 | . | TRBD1 | TGTGCCAGCAGCTTACAGGGGGCCGGGGAGCTGTTTTTT | CASSLQGAGELFF
TRBJ1-1 | TRBV29-1 | . | . | TGCAGCGTTGACCCGCGGGACACTGAAGCTTTCTTT | CSVDPRDTEAFF
TRBJ2-7 | TRBV19 | few | . | TGTGCCAGTAGTCGCATTACAGGGACCCTGCCCTACGAGCAGTACTTC | CASSRITGTLPYEQYF
TRBJ2-1 | TRBV10-3 | . | . | TGTGCCATCAGCTTGGACAGCAATGAGCAGTTCTTC | CAISLDSNEQFF
TRBJ2-2 | TRBV5-1 | . | . | TGCGCCAGCAGCTCTTGGAGGGACACCGGGGAGCTGTTTTTT | CASSSWRDTGELFF
TRBJ2-3 | TRBV7-2 | . | TRBD2 | TGTGCCAGCAGCTCCCCCGTAGCGGGGGGGAGGTTGCGCACAGATACGCAGTATTTT | CASSSPVAGGRLRTDTQYF
TRBJ2-7 | TRBV6-6 | . | . | TGTGCCAGCAATGGACAGCCCAATAGCTACGAGCAGTACTTC | CASNGQPNSYEQYF
TRBJ1-1 | TRBV21-1 | . | . | TGTGCCAGCAGAAACCCGAACAGGGGAAACACTGAAGCTTTCTTT | CASRNPNRGNTEAFF
TRBJ2-1 | TRBV5-3 | . | . | TGTGCCAGAAGTCTGAGGCAGGGATCAGGTTTGCCAAACTTTCCCTACAATGAGCAGTTCTTC | CARSLRQGSGLPNFPYNEQFF
TRBJ1-2 | TRBV30 | . | . | TGTGCCTGGAGTGTATACACACGATCTAACTATGGCTACACCTTC | CAWSVYTRSNYGYTF
TRBJ1-6 | TRBV7-9 | . | TRBD1 | TGTGCCAGCAGCTTAGGGGACAGGGCAAATTCACCCCTCCACTTT | CASSLGDRANSPLHF
TRBJ1-1 | TRBV10-3 | . | . | TGTGCCATCAGTGAGTTAGGGGACACTGAAGCTTTCTTT | CAISELGDTEAFF
TRBJ1-1 | TRBV30 | . | TRBD1 | TGTGCCTGGAGTTGGACAGGGAGAGCTTTCTTT | CAWSWTGRAFF
TRBJ2-2 | TRBV5-6 | . | TRBD1 | TGTGCCAGCAGCTTTCATCCCGGGACAGGGGGCGGCACCGGGGAGCTGTTTTTT | CASSFHPGTGGGTGELFF
TRBJ2-7 | TRBV5-4 | . | . | TGTGCCAGCAGCTCCCGGGAGAGGGGTAGCTACGAGCAGTACTTC | CASSSRERGSYEQYF
TRBJ1-1 | TRBV18 | . | . | TGTGCCAGCTCACCACCGGCCAGAAGGAACACTGAAGCTTTCTTT | CASSPPARRNTEAFF
TRBJ2-5 | TRBV10-3 | . | . | TGTGCCTCTCAGAGGGACAACCAAGAGACCCAGTACTTC | CASQRDNQETQYF